The clone carrying this TCR beta chain appeared a single time. This record belongs to a study of blood T cell repertoires in COVID-19. Across the study: Samples representing acute and convalescent COVID-19 were sourced from the United States, Italy and Spain.

Methods used by the authors: Amplifying reference gene primers gave estimates of nucleated cell counts. Data came from immunoSEQ multiplex PCR; TCRdb stores just in-frame clones and leaves some out. V and J calls and clone size follow that table, whereas D and trimming were derived from the DNA. This table holds some 160,000 clones, 85% found once. There are 13 residues in the CDR3. V lost 6 bases and J lost 15; bases outside the gene matches: 9. The sequence was collected from an elderly woman with COVID-19, enrolled during active disease. The sequencing input was peripheral blood. The chain recombines TRBV12-3 or TRBV12-4 with TRBJ1-6, with 9 nucleotides matching TRBD1. The CDR3 nucleotides are TGTGCCAGCAGGCATTCGGACAGGGGACACCTCCACTTT. It specifies CASRHSDRGHLHF.